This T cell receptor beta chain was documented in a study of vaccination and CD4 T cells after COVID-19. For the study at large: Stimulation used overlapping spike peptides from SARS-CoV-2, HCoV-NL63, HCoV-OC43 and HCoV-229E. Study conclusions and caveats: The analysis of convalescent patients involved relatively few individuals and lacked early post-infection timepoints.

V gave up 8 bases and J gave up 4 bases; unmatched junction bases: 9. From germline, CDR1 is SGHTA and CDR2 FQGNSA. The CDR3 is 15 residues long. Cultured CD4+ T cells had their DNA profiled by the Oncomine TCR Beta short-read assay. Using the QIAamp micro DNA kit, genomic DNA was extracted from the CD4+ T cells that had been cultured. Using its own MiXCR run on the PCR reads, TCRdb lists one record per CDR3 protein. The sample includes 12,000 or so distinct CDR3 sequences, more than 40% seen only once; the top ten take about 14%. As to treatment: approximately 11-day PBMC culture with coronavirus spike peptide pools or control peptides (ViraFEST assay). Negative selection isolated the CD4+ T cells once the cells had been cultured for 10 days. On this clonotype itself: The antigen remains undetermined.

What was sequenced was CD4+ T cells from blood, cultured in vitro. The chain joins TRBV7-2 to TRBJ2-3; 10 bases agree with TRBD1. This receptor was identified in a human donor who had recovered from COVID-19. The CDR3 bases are TGTGCCAGCGGAACCGGGACAGGGGCCGCAGATACGCAGTATTTT. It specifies CASGTGTGAADTQYF. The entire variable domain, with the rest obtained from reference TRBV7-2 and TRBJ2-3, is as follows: GAGVSQSPSNKVTEKGKDVELRCDPISGHTALYWYRQSLGQGLEFLIYFQGNSAPDKSGLPSDRFSAERTGGSVSTLTIQRTQQEDSAVYLCASGTGTGAADTQYFGPGTRLTVL.